The 5 T cell receptor beta chains below come from one sample, sequenced in a study of regulatory T cells in long-lasting Graves disease. The time point here: newly diagnosed GD, antithyroid drugs for less than 3 months. TCR sequences were obtained from RNA taken from PBMCs. Arm-PCR of CDR3 regions and iRepertoire HTBI primers were used to build TCR beta libraries. TCRdb called the multiplex PCR reads again in MiXCR, with one record for every CDR3 protein. The top ten clones hold roughly 10% of a sample with 450,000 to 600,000 distinct CDR3 sequences, about 13% of them seen once. The same specimen was also included in a second study, on T cells in Graves' hyperthyroidism and ophthalmopathy.

This sample comprised peripheral blood mononuclear cells (PBMCs), obtained at new diagnosis, from a patient treated with antithyroid drugs. The receptors here all came from a man aged 25 to 40 with Graves disease.

V is TRBV9 and J is TRBJ2-7; D is uncertain. V lost 0 bases and J lost 3, with 10 bases in between. Germline CDR1 reads SGDLS; CDR2 reads YYNGEE. The length of the CDR3 is 14 residues. The CDR3 region has the DNA TGTGCCAGCAGCGTAGCTTATGGAGACTACGAGCAGTACTTC. It encodes CASSVAYGDYEQYF.

This clonotype was counted at least ten times. The rearrangement links TRBV20-1 to TRBJ1-4; D gene unclear. The CDR3 covers 11 residues. The germline gives CDR1 DFQATT, CDR2 SNEGSKA (reference sequence). V shed 6 bases and J shed 5 bases, with 7 bases lying between them. The CDR3 protein is CSAVPNEKLFF. The CDR3 DNA is TGCAGTGCCGTGCCGAATGAAAAACTGTTTTTT.

In this sample, this clonotype turned up many times. The chain joins TRBV9 to TRBJ1-6, with 10 bases matching TRBD1. The CDR3 is 16 residues long. Germline assignment: CDR1 SGDLS and CDR2 YYNGEE. V lost 4 bases, J lost 8 bases, and 9 bases stayed unmatched. This chain's CDR3 is CASSIERQGADSPLHF. CDR3 sequence (DNA): TGTGCCAGCAGCATCGAACGACAGGGGGCTGATTCACCCCTCCACTTT.

Points on this clonotype: This likely traces to a read error, being one base from a far larger clone. The chain links TRBV14 to TRBJ1-1, with 9 bases identical to TRBD1. Germline V gives CDR1 SGHDN, CDR2 FVKESK. Trimming removed 6 bases from V and 1 base from J; junction bases left unmatched: 12. The CDR3 has 17 amino acids. CDR3 sequence: CASSRPTGGGRNTEAFF. The CDR3 region has the DNA TGTGCCAGCAGTAGACCGACAGGGGGAGGAAGGAACACTGAAGCTTTCTTT. Combining the CDR3 with reference TRBV14 and TRBJ1-1 gives the whole variable domain EAGVTQFPSHSVIEKGQTVTLRCDPISGHDNLYWYRRVMGKEIKFLLHFVKESKQDESGMPNNRFLAERTGGTYSTLKVQPAELEDSGVYFCASSRPTGGGRNTEAFFGQGTRLTVV.

This clonotype was detected many times. This chain uses TRBV15 with TRBJ2-3, with 13 bases aligning to TRBD2. The J segment lost 9 bases and the V segment lost 0 bases, leaving 9 bases of the junction unmatched. This CDR3 comprises 17 residues. CDR1 and CDR2 from the germline V gene are LNHNV and YYDKDF (reference sequence). CDR3 sequence (DNA): TGTGCCACCAGCAGAGATGTGACTAGCGGGAGGTCAGGGACGCAGTATTTT. Residues: CATSRDVTSGRSGTQYF.